The sequence of this T cell receptor beta chain was determined in a study of blood T cell repertoires in COVID-19. Study summary: COVID-19 samples collected from the United States, Italy and Spain covered acute and convalescent phases. The analysed material was cDNA or gDNA that came from T cells, B-cell-depleted T cells, or PBMCs.

In the authors' workflow: Nucleated cell number was recorded as an estimate derived from reference gene primer amplification. This table comes from immunoSEQ multiplex PCR, and its TCRdb copy is limited to in-frame clones, with some not included. The V and J calls and clone size are taken from that table; D and trimming were inferred from the DNA. The sample consists of approximately 180,000 clones, 82% of them appearing once. Sequencing used peripheral blood. The source is a woman aged 70-85 years with acute or convalescent COVID-19.

CDR3 nucleotide sequence: TGTGCCAGCAGCACCTATACGGGGGGGCTAAATTCACCCCTCCACTTT. This encodes CASSTYTGGLNSPLHF. J is TRBJ1-6 and V is TRBV7-2; D possibly corresponds to TRBD1 (6 bases). In germline, CDR1 is SGHTA, CDR2 FQGNSA. V gave up 5 bases and J gave up 7 bases, with 18 bases separating them. This CDR3 is 16 amino acids long.